The rows below give T cell receptor beta chains drawn from one sample of a study of beta chain features in type 1 diabetes. Assay used: immunoSEQ multiplex PCR; TCRdb lists only in-frame clones, some missing. The sample contains over 300,000 clones, less than 9.5% of which appear only once. The sample consisted of central memory CD4+ T cells from blood. The source of these receptors is a woman aged 18-30 years in good health. Each CDR3 is given with its conserved first and last residue. The order of the fields is D gene, V gene, J gene, clone size, CDR3 protein, CDR3 DNA. A D gene is named only where the DNA matches it firmly. Expanded clones get a size class; other rows say once, few or many, or leave the size out.

TRBD2	TRBV9	TRBJ2-7	NA	CASWGLASGAFETTYEQYF	TGTGCCAGCTGGGGTTTAGCTAGCGGCGCCTTCGAGACGACCTACGAGCAGTACTTC
NA	TRBV4-3	TRBJ1-1	NA	CASSQGAKWTEAFF	TGCGCCAGCAGCCAAGGAGCCAAATGGACTGAAGCTTTCTTT
TRBD1	TRBV7-9	TRBJ2-5	few	CASSLGSQGAGETQYF	TGTGCCAGCAGCTTAGGGAGTCAGGGGGCGGGAGAGACCCAGTACTTC
NA	TRBV7-8	TRBJ2-7	NA	CASSLGLGISYEQYF	TGTGCCAGCAGCTTAGGGCTGGGGATCTCCTACGAGCAGTACTTC
NA	TRBV6-6	TRBJ1-2	few	CASSQESADYYGYTF	TGTGCCAGCAGTCAAGAATCCGCAGACTACTATGGCTACACCTTC
NA	TRBV29-1	TRBJ1-1	NA	CSVDLGDTEAFF	TGCAGCGTTGATTTAGGGGACACTGAAGCTTTCTTT
TRBD1	TRBV14	TRBJ2-1	few	CASSQLGTGGNEQFF	TGTGCCAGCAGCCAATTAGGGACAGGGGGCAATGAGCAGTTCTTC
NA	TRBV11-2	TRBJ1-4	few	CASSLRVFTPYEKLFF	TGTGCCAGCTCTCTGCGGGTTTTTACCCCTTATGAAAAACTGTTTTTT
NA	TRBV15	TRBJ2-5	many	CATSRAGSRMETQYF	TGTGCCACCAGCAGAGCGGGATCGCGGATGGAGACCCAGTACTTC
NA	TRBV28	TRBJ2-7	few	CASSSPRGVQVEQYF	TGTGCCAGCAGTTCTCCCAGGGGAGTTCAGGTCGAGCAGTACTTC
NA	TRBV7-9	TRBJ2-3	NA	CASSLGLQGLDTQYF	TGTGCCAGCAGCTTAGGTCTCCAGGGTCTAGATACGCAGTATTTT
NA	TRBV5-1	TRBJ2-3	NA	CASSTGRNTQYF	TGTGCCAGCAGCACGGGCCGGAATACGCAGTATTTT
TRBD1	TRBV7-2	TRBJ2-2	many	CASSRQGRNTGELFF	TGTGCCAGTTCCCGACAGGGAAGGAACACCGGGGAGCTGTTTTTT
TRBD2	TRBV29-1	TRBJ2-5	NA	CSAKGLAWSGEQYF	TGCAGCGCAAAGGGACTAGCGTGGAGCGGGGAGCAGTACTTC
NA	TRBV7-2	TRBJ2-7	few	CASSLGVSAGYEQYF	TGTGCCAGCAGCTTAGGAGTTAGCGCCGGGTACGAGCAGTACTTC
NA	TRBV6-1	TRBJ2-1	NA	CASSRSLTTYNEQFF	TGTGCCAGCAGTAGGAGCCTAACAACCTACAATGAGCAGTTCTTC
NA	TRBV7-2	TRBJ1-3	few	CASSLGLGLTAGNTIYF	TGTGCCAGCAGCTTAGGCCTTGGACTCACGGCTGGAAACACCATATATTTT
TRBD1	TRBV28	TRBJ1-2	NA	CASKDPTGARIRGYTF	TGTGCCAGCAAAGACCCTACAGGGGCGAGGATTCGCGGCTACACCTTC
NA	TRBV2	TRBJ1-5	NA	CASNAGINQPQHF	TGTGCCAGCAACGCAGGAATTAATCAGCCCCAGCATTTT
NA	TRBV18	TRBJ1-5	few	CASSPGNNQPQHF	TGTGCCAGCTCACCAGGCAACAATCAGCCCCAGCATTTT
NA	TRBV10-3	TRBJ2-7	many	CAISVGQSYEQYF	TGTGCCATCAGTGTTGGGCAGAGCTACGAGCAGTACTTC
NA	TRBV28	TRBJ1-5	NA	CASRAALRGGNNQPQHF	TGTGCCAGCAGGGCGGCCCTTCGTGGGGGAAACAATCAGCCCCAGCATTTT
NA	TRBV5-4	TRBJ1-2	NA	CASRSDSYGYTF	TGTGCCAGCAGATCCGACAGCTATGGCTACACCTTC
NA	TRBV7-9	TRBJ2-3	NA	CASTEGGRATDTQYF	TGTGCCAGCACCGAGGGGGGAAGGGCCACAGATACGCAGTATTTT
NA	TRBV6-5	TRBJ2-6	few	CASNSASSGANVLTF	TGTGCCAGCAACTCGGCCAGCTCTGGGGCCAACGTCCTGACTTTC
NA	TRBV19	TRBJ1-1	many	CATPQKNTEAFF	TGTGCCACACCCCAGAAAAACACTGAAGCTTTCTTT
NA	TRBV7-2	TRBJ2-5	many	CASSSIFQETQYF	TGTGCCAGCAGCTCGATTTTTCAAGAGACCCAGTACTTC
NA	TRBV5-6	TRBJ2-5	few	CASSQDPVGETQYF	TGTGCCAGCAGCCAGGATCCGGTGGGGGAGACCCAGTACTTC